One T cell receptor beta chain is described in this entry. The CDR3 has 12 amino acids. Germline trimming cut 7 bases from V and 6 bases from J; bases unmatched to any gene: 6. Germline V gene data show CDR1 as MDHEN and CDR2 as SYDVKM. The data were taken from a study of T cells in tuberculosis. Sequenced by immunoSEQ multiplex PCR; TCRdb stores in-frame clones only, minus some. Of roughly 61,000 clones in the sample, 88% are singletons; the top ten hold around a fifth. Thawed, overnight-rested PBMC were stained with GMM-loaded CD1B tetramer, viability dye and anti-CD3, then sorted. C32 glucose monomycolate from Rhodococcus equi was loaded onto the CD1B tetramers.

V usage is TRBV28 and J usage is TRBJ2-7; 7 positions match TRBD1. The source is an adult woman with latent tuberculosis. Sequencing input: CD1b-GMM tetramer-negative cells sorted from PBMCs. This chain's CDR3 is CASIRRGSEQYF. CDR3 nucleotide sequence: TGTGCCAGCATCCGCAGGGGGAGCGAGCAGTACTTC.